These 26 T cell receptor beta chains came from one sample sequenced in a study of cytomegalovirus exposure and HLA in healthy donors. Sequencing used immunoSEQ multiplex PCR; TCRdb keeps in-frame clones, though not all of them. Of about 150,000 clones in the sample, roughly 84% were seen once. Sequencing was carried out using PBMCs. These receptors all stem from a human donor in good health.

The chain recombines TRBV11-2 with TRBJ2-3; D uncertain. The CDR3 has 15 amino acids. Germline V gene data show CDR1 as SGHAT and CDR2 as FQNNGV. V was cut by 5 bases and J by 0 bases, with 12 bases left in between. CDR3 amino acids: CASSPRGPSTDTQYF. The CDR3 DNA is TGTGCCAGCAGCCCTCGCGGTCCTAGCACAGATACGCAGTATTTT. The full variable domain, rest sourced from reference TRBV11-2 and TRBJ2-3, is EAGVAQSPRYKIIEKRQSVAFWCNPISGHATLYWYQQILGQGPKLLIQFQNNGVVDDSQLPKDRFSAERLKGVDSTLKIQPAKLEDSAVYLCASSPRGPSTDTQYFGPGTRLTVL.

The rearrangement joins TRBV13 to TRBJ2-1; tentative D call: TRBD2 (6 bases). The length of the CDR3 is 16 residues. The germline V and J ends were trimmed by 5 bases and 0 bases, with 14 bases remaining between them. Germline-derived CDR1 and CDR2 are PRHDT and FYEKMQ (reference sequence). CDR3: CASSPNSGSSYNEQFF. The DNA for the CDR3 is TGTGCCAGCAGCCCCAATAGCGGAAGCTCCTACAATGAGCAGTTCTTC.

The V and J genes are TRBV7-7 and TRBJ2-7; a possible D gene is TRBD1 (6 bases). Germline V gives CDR1 SSHAT, CDR2 FNYEAQ (reference sequence). Trimming stripped 5 bases from V and 4 bases from J, with 12 bases between. The length of the CDR3 is 13 residues. The CDR3 reads CASSPGQGYEQYF. The CDR3 DNA reads TGTGCCAGCAGCCCGGGACAAGGATACGAGCAGTACTTC. Based on the CDR3 plus reference TRBV7-7 and TRBJ2-7, the full variable domain is GAGVSQSPRYKVTKRGQDVTLRCDPISSHATLYWYQQALGQGPEFLTYFNYEAQPDKSGLPSDRFSAERPEGSISTLTIQRTEQRDSAMYRCASSPGQGYEQYFGPGTRLTVT.

This chain links TRBV28 with TRBJ2-5; TRBD1 matches at 9 bases. CDR3 length equals 18 residues. The germline CDR1 and CDR2 sequences are MDHEN and SYDVKM. Unmatched junction bases numbered 16, after V lost 4 bases and J lost 4 bases. As DNA, the CDR3 is TGTGCCAGCAGTTCCGCGGGACAGGGTCTTACGACCCTAGAGACCCAGTACTTC. This codes for CASSSAGQGLTTLETQYF. Drawing the rest from reference TRBV28 and TRBJ2-5, the complete variable domain is DVKVTQSSRYLVKRTGEKVFLECVQDMDHENMFWYRQDPGLGLRLIYFSYDVKMKEKGDIPEGYSVSREKKERFSLILESASTNQTSMYLCASSSAGQGLTTLETQYFGPGTRLLVL.

This rearrangement joins TRBV15 to TRBJ2-7; 7 nucleotides line up with TRBD1. Unmatched junction bases numbered 3, after V lost 3 bases and J lost 4 bases. From germline, CDR1 is LNHNV and CDR2 YYDKDF (reference sequence). The CDR3 loop spans 13 amino acids. In DNA, the CDR3 is TGTGCCACCAGCAGGGAGACAGGGTACGAGCAGTACTTC. It translates to CATSRETGYEQYF.

V gene TRBV19 combines with J gene TRBJ2-3; tentative D call: TRBD2 (6 bases). Germline loops: CDR1 LNHDA, CDR2 SQIVND (reference sequence). The CDR3 spans 16 residues. Trimming stripped 5 bases from V and 5 bases from J, with 20 bases between. The CDR3 region has the DNA TGTGCCAGTAGTCCCTGGAGGGATCAAGTCAAAGATACGCAGTATTTT. It specifies CASSPWRDQVKDTQYF.

The chain combines TRBV5-5 with TRBJ1-1, with D perhaps TRBD1 (6 bases). Trimming took off 7 bases at V and 10 bases at J, with 14 bases between the two ends. Germline lookup yields CDR1 SGHKS and CDR2 YYEKEE (reference sequence). The CDR3 is 11 amino acids. The CDR3 region is CASAAGARAFF. The CDR3 DNA reads as TGTGCCAGCGCCGCGGGGGCTCGAGCTTTCTTT.

The V gene is TRBV5-1, the J gene TRBJ1-1, with 11 bases fitting TRBD1. The V and J ends lost 4 bases and 4 bases, in that order; junction bases with no gene match: 6. In germline, CDR1 is SGHRS, CDR2 YFSETQ. This CDR3 is 15 amino acids long. The DNA for the CDR3 is TGCGCCAGCAGCGAGAGGACAGGGGGCGTCACTGAAGCTTTCTTT. Translated, it gives CASSERTGGVTEAFF. Full variable domain (outside the CDR3, taken from reference TRBV5-1 and TRBJ1-1): KAGVTQTPRYLIKTRGQQVTLSCSPISGHRSVSWYQQTPGQGLQFLFEYFSETQRNKGNFPGRFSGRQFSNSRSEMNVSTLELGDSALYLCASSERTGGVTEAFFGQGTRLTVV.

In its sample, this clone was seen once. A junction boundary mismatches the germline segment, possibly from a read error. DNA for the CDR3: TGTGCCAGCTCTCCACAGGGAGCTGGGGAGACCCAGTACTTC. It codes for CASSPQGAGETQYF. The chain joins TRBV18 to TRBJ2-5, with D perhaps TRBD1 (6 bases). The CDR3 spans 14 residues. From germline, CDR1 is KGHSH and CDR2 LQKENI.

The chain is built from TRBV5-1 and TRBJ2-1; tentative D call: TRBD1 (7 bases). Trimming pared 4 bases from V and 7 bases from J, leaving 15 bases between. The CDR3 length is 14 residues. Germline lookup yields CDR1 SGHRS and CDR2 YFSETQ. The CDR3 nucleotides read TGCGCCAGCAGCAGGCGGGGACAGCTAAATGAGCAGTTCTTC. It yields the protein CASSRRGQLNEQFF.

This clone appeared a single time. CDR3 in amino acids: CASSSSRGFYQPQHF. CDR3 nucleotides: TGTGCCAGCAGCTCCAGTCGGGGTTTCTATCAGCCCCAGCATTTT. The genes are TRBV6-6 and TRBJ1-5, with D unclear. The CDR3 has 15 residues. The V and J ends lost 6 bases and 5 bases respectively, with 17 bases between them. Looked up from germline, CDR1 is MNHNY and CDR2 is SVGAGI (reference sequence).

V is TRBV21-1 and J is TRBJ2-2; the table's D call, TRBD1, was not checked against the DNA. TRBV21-1 is a recognized pseudogene. The CDR3 is made up of 13 amino acids. The CDR3 region has the DNA TGTGCCAGCAGCAAAGTCCCATCCGGGGAGCTGTTTTTT. It encodes CASSKVPSGELFF.

The chain uses TRBV4-1 and TRBJ2-1, with a tentative D call TRBD2 (5 bases). Germline V CDR1 and CDR2: MGHRA, YSYEKL. The CDR3 has 18 amino acids. V lost 1 base, J lost 3 bases, and 19 bases lay in between. The CDR3, as DNA: TGCGCCAGCAGCCAAGCAAACCTCGGGCTAGCCGTCTACAATGAGCAGTTCTTC. This sequence encodes CASSQANLGLAVYNEQFF.

Only a few counts were recorded for this clone. The rearrangement joins TRBV19 to TRBJ2-5, with 9 bases lining up with TRBD2. CDR1 and CDR2 (germline): LNHDA, SQIVND (reference sequence). The CDR3 spans 14 residues. V gave up 6 bases and J gave up 5 bases; unmatched junction bases: 7. The CDR3 loop is CASRRSGSGETQYF. The CDR3 DNA sequence: TGTGCCAGTAGGCGTAGCGGGAGTGGGGAGACCCAGTACTTC. The full variable domain, with the rest looked up from reference TRBV19 and TRBJ2-5, is DGGITQSPKYLFRKEGQNVTLSCEQNLNHDAMYWYRQDPGQGLRLIYYSQIVNDFQKGDIAEGYSVSREKKESFPLTVTSAQKNPTAFYLCASRRSGSGETQYFGPGTRLLVL.

The rearrangement links TRBV5-6 to TRBJ2-1, with 11 bases aligning to TRBD2. With 1 base clipped from V and 7 bases from J, the junction kept 4 bases outside the gene matches. CDR3 size: 15 residues. Germline CDR1 SGHDT, CDR2 YYEEEE. CDR3 nucleotides: TGTGCCAGCAGCTTGACTAGCGGGAGAATTAATGAGCAGTTCTTC. Its protein product is CASSLTSGRINEQFF.

J is TRBJ1-1 and V is TRBV30; 9 nucleotides align to TRBD1. V shed 0 bases, J shed 12 bases, and the junction held 11 bases outside the gene matches. Germline V gene sequence: CDR1 GTSNPN, CDR2 SVGIG (reference sequence). The CDR3 sequence is 14 residues long. CDR3 sequence: CAWSVSGTGKRTFF. In DNA, the CDR3 is TGTGCCTGGAGTGTCTCCGGGACAGGGAAGAGGACTTTCTTT.

V usage is TRBV7-2 and J usage is TRBJ2-5, with 13 bases identical to TRBD2. The CDR3 consists of 15 residues. Trimming at V came to 4 bases and at J to 7 bases, leaving 6 bases not matched to a gene. Germline-derived CDR1 and CDR2 are SGHTA and FQGNSA. The CDR3 DNA reads as TGTGCCAGCAGCTCGACTAGCGGGGGGCTAGTGACCCAGTACTTC. It codes for CASSSTSGGLVTQYF.

CDR3 region: CASSLRTGDNYGYTF. The CDR3 DNA follows: TGTGCCAGCAGCTTAAGGACAGGTGACAACTATGGCTACACCTTC. The gene calls are TRBV5-4 and TRBJ1-2; 7 bases map to TRBD1. The CDR3 has 15 amino acids. Germline values: CDR1 SGHNT, CDR2 YYREEE (reference sequence). V shed 2 bases and J 2 bases; nucleotides not matched to a gene: 6.

The V call is TRBV9, the J call TRBJ1-2; 7 bases are shared with TRBD1. V shed 4 bases and J 4 bases; nucleotides not matched to a gene: 7. CDR1 SGDLS and CDR2 YYNGEE come from the germline V gene. The length of the CDR3 is 14 residues. The CDR3 here is CASSPGTEAYGYTF. The CDR3 DNA reads as TGTGCCAGCAGCCCAGGGACAGAAGCCTATGGCTACACCTTC. Variable domain in full (rest from reference TRBV9 and TRBJ1-2): DSGVTQTPKHLITATGQRVTLRCSPRSGDLSVYWYQQSLDQGLQFLIQYYNGEERAKGNILERFSAQQFPDLHSELNLSSLELGDSALYFCASSPGTEAYGYTFGSGTRLTVV.

The gene calls are TRBV10-3 and TRBJ2-7; tentative D call: TRBD2 (6 bases). The CDR3 has 14 residues. Trimming took 2 bases from V and 1 from J, leaving 9 bases between them. Looked up from germline, CDR1 is ENHRY and CDR2 is SYGVKD. As DNA, the CDR3 is TGTGCCATCAGTGAGGGAGGGGCTTCCTACGAGCAGTACTTC. Protein sequence: CAISEGGASYEQYF.

This sequence joins TRBV6-5 and TRBJ1-2, with 8 bases lining up with TRBD1. Germline loops: CDR1 MNHEY, CDR2 SVGAGI. This CDR3 has 14 residues. V lost 7 bases, J lost 2 bases, and 6 bases stayed unmatched. CDR3 sequence reads: CASTEGTGNYGYTF. DNA for the CDR3: TGTGCCAGCACCGAGGGGACAGGCAACTATGGCTACACCTTC.

The chain joins TRBV6-6 to TRBJ1-3; TRBD1 matches at 7 bases. Per the germline V gene, CDR1 is MNHNY and CDR2 is SVGAGI (reference sequence). V lost 7 bases and J lost 4; bases outside the gene matches: 13. This CDR3 is built from 16 residues. In nucleotides, the CDR3 is TGTGCCAGCACCCTAGGGACAGTCTTACCCGGAAACACCATATATTTT. It is translated as CASTLGTVLPGNTIYF.

This clone is a singleton in its sample. The rearrangement joins TRBV5-4 to TRBJ1-1, with D unresolved. CDR3 length: 13 amino acids. Germline CDR1 SGHNT, CDR2 YYREEE (reference sequence). The ends were cut back, 4 bases at V and 10 bases at J, with 17 bases in the middle. This CDR3 reads CASSVGQTPGAFF. The CDR3 bases are TGTGCCAGCAGCGTGGGCCAAACGCCCGGAGCTTTCTTT.

The rearrangement uses TRBV6-6 and TRBJ1-6; tentatively, D is TRBD1 (6 bases). Germline-derived CDR1 and CDR2 are MNHNY and SVGAGI (reference sequence). V shed 7 bases and J shed 7 bases, with 14 bases lying between them. The CDR3 has 14 residues. The chain's CDR3 is CASTSQGINSPLHF. The DNA for the CDR3 is TGTGCCAGCACTTCACAGGGAATAAATTCACCCCTCCACTTT.

The chain couples TRBV2 to TRBJ1-5, with D maybe TRBD1 (6 bases). The germline V and J ends were trimmed by 6 bases and 6 bases, with 18 bases remaining between them. The CDR3 consists of 15 residues. Germline V gives CDR1 SNHLY, CDR2 FYNNEI. For the CDR3, the DNA is TGTGCCAGCAGGGCCACTGGGGGGGCCGGTCAGCCCCAGCATTTT. This translates into CASRATGGAGQPQHF.

V and J are TRBV30 and TRBJ2-6; D unresolved. Trimming removed 4 bases at V and 3 bases at J, with 7 bases between. This CDR3 comprises 13 residues. The germline gives CDR1 GTSNPN, CDR2 SVGIG (reference sequence). For the CDR3, the DNA is TGTGCCTGGAAGATCGGTGGGGCCAACGTCCTGACTTTC. Its protein product is CAWKIGGANVLTF. The variable domain in full, with the rest retrieved from reference TRBV30 and TRBJ2-6, is SQTIHQWPATLVQPVGSPLSLECTVEGTSNPNLYWYRQAAGRGLQLLFYSVGIGQISSEVPQNLSASRPQDRQFILSSKKLLLSDSGFYLCAWKIGGANVLTFGAGSRLTVL.